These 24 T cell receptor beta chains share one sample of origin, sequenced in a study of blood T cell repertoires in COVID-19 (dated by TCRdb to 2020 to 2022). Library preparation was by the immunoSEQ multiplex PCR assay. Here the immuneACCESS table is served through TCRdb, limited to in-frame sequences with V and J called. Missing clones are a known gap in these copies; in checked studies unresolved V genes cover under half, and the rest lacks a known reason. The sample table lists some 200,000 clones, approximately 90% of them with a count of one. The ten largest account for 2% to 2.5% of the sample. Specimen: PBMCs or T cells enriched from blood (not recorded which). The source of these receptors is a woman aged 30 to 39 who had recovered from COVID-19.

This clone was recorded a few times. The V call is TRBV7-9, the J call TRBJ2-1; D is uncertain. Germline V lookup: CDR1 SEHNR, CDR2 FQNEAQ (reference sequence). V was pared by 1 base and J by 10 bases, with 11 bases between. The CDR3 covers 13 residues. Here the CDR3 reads CASSLEWANEQFF. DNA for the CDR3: TGTGCCAGCAGCTTAGAGTGGGCGAACGAGCAGTTCTTC.

The CDR3, as DNA: TGTGCCGGTCTACCGGGACTGACCTACGAGCAGTACTTC. Translated: CAGLPGLTYEQYF. The chain uses TRBV2 and TRBJ2-7, with D possibly being TRBD2 (6 bases). The CDR3 consists of 13 residues. Germline V CDR1 and CDR2: SNHLY, FYNNEI. The V gene lost 11 bases and the J gene lost 2 bases, with 16 bases spanning the gap.

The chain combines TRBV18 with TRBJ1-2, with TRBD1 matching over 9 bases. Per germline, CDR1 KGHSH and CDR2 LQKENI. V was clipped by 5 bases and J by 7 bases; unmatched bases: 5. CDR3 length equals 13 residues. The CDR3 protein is CASSEDRGSGYTF. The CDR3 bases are TGTGCCAGCTCAGAGGACAGGGGTTCTGGCTACACCTTC.

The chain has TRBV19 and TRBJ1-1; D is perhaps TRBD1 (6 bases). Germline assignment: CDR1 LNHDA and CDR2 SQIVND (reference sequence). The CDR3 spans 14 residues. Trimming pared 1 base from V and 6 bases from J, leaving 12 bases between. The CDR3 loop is CASSIGGGVPEAFF. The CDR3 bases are TGTGCCAGTAGTATAGGGGGGGGCGTACCTGAAGCTTTCTTT.

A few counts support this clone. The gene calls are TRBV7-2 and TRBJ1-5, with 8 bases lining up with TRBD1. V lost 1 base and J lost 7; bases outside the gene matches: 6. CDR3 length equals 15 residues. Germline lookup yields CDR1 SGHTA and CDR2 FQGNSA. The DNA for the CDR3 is TGTGCCAGCAGCTTAGACTGGGCAGGGGGCCAGCCCCAGCATTTT. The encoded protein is CASSLDWAGGQPQHF.

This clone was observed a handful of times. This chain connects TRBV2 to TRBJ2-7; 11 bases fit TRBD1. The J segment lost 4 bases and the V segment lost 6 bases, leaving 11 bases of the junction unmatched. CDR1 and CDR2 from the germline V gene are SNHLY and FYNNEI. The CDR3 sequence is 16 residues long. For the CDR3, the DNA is TGTGCCAGCAGAACCCCCGGACAGGGGGCGCGGTACGAGCAGTACTTC. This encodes CASRTPGQGARYEQYF.

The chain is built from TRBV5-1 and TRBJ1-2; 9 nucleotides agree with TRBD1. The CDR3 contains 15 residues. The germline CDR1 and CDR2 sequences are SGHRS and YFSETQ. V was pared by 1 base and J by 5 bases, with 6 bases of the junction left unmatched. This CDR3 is CASSLHGTGTYGYTF. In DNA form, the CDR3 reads TGCGCCAGCAGCTTGCATGGGACAGGGACGTATGGCTACACCTTC.

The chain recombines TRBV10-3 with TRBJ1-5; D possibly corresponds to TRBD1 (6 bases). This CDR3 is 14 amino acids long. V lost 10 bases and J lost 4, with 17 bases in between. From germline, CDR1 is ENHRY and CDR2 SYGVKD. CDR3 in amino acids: CATKGVTGNQPQHF. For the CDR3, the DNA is TGTGCCACCAAGGGAGTAACAGGGAATCAGCCCCAGCATTTT.

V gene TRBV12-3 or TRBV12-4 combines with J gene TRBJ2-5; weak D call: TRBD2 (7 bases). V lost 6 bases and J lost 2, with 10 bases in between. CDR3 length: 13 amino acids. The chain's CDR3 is CASRGGPQETQYF. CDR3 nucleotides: TGTGCCAGCAGGGGGGGGCCTCAAGAGACCCAGTACTTC.

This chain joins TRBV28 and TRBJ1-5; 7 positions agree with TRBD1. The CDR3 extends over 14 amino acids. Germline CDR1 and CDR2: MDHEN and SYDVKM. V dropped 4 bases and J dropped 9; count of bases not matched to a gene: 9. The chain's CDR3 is CASSSTGTALPQHF. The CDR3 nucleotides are TGTGCCAGCAGTTCCACAGGGACAGCTCTGCCCCAGCATTTT. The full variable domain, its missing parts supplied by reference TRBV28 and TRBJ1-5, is DVKVTQSSRYLVKRTGEKVFLECVQDMDHENMFWYRQDPGLGLRLIYFSYDVKMKEKGDIPEGYSVSREKKERFSLILESASTNQTSMYLCASSSTGTALPQHFGDGTRLSIL.

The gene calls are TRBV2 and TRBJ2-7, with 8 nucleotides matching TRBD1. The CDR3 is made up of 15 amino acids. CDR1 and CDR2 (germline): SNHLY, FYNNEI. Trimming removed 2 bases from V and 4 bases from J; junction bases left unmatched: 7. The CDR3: CASSESGTGFYEQYF. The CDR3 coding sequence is TGTGCCAGCAGTGAATCTGGGACAGGTTTTTACGAGCAGTACTTC. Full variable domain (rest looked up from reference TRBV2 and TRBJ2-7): EPEVTQTPSHQVTQMGQEVILRCVPISNHLYFYWYRQILGQKVEFLVSFYNNEISEKSEIFDDQFSVERPDGSNFTLKIRSTKLEDSAMYFCASSESGTGFYEQYFGPGTRLTVT.

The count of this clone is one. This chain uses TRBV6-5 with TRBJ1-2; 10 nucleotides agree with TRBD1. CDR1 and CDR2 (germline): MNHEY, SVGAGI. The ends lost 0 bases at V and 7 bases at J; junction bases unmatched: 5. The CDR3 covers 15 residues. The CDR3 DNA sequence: TGTGCCAGCAGTTACTCGGGACAGGGGAGGTTTGGCTACACCTTC. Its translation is CASSYSGQGRFGYTF.

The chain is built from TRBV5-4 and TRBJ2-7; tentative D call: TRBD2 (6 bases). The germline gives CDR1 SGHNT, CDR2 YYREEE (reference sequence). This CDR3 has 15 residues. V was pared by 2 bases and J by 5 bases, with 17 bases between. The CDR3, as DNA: TGTGCCAGCAGCTTCCCCGGGGGACTTTCCAACGAGCAGTACTTC. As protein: CASSFPGGLSNEQYF.

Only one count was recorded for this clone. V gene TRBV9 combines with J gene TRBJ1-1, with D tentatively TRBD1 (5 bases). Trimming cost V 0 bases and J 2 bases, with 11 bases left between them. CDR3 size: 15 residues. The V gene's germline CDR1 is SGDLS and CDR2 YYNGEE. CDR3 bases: TGTGCCAGCAGCGTAGAGGGGCCAGGCAACACTGAAGCTTTCTTT. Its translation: CASSVEGPGNTEAFF.

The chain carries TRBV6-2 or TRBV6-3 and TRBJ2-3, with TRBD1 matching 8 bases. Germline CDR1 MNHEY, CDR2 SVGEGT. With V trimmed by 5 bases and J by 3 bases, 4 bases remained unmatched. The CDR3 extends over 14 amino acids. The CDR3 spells CASSGQGGTDTQYF. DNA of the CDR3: TGTGCCAGCAGTGGACAGGGCGGTACAGATACGCAGTATTTT.

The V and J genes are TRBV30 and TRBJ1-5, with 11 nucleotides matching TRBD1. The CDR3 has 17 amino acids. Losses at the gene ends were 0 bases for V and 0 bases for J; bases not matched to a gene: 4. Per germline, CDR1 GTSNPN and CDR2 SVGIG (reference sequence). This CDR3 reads CAWSVGQGAYSNQPQHF. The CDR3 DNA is TGTGCCTGGAGTGTTGGACAGGGGGCCTATAGCAATCAGCCCCAGCATTTT.

For the CDR3, the DNA is TGTGCCAGCAGCGTAGAAGGGGTGGGGGAGACCCAGTACTTC. Translated, it gives CASSVEGVGETQYF. This chain links TRBV9 with TRBJ2-5, with a tentative D call TRBD1 (5 bases). The CDR3 covers 14 residues. Germline assignment: CDR1 SGDLS and CDR2 YYNGEE. V was clipped by 0 bases and J by 5 bases, with 11 bases between them.

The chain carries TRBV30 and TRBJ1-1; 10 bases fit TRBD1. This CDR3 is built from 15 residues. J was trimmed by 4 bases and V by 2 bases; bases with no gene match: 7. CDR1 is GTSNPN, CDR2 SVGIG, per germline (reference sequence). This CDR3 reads CAWSPAWTGGTEAFF. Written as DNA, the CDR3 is TGTGCCTGGAGTCCAGCCTGGACAGGGGGCACTGAAGCTTTCTTT.

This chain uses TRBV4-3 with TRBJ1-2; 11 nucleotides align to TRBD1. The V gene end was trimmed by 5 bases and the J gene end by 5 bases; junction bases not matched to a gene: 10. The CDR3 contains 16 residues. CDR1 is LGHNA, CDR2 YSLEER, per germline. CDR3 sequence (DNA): TGCGCCAGCAGCTTCGGACAGGGGGCGCGATGGTATGGCTACACCTTC. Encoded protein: CASSFGQGARWYGYTF.

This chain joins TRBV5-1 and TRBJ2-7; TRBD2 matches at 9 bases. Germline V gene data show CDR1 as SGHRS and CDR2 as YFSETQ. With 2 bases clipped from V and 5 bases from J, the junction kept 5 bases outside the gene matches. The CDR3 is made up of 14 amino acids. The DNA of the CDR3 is TGCGCCAGCAGCTTAGCGGGAGGTATAAACGAGCAGTACTTC. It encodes CASSLAGGINEQYF.

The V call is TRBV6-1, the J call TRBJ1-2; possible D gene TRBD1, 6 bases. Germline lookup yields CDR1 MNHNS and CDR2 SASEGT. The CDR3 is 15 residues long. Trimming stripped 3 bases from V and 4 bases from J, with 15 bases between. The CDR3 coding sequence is TGTGCCAGCAGTGATGAACGGGGCAGGGGCTATGGCTACACCTTC. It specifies CASSDERGRGYGYTF.

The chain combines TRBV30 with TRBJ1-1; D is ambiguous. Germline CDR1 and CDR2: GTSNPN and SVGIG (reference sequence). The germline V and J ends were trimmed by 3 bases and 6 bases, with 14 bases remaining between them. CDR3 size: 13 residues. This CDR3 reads CAWREGSYAEAFF. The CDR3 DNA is TGTGCCTGGAGGGAGGGATCTTACGCTGAAGCTTTCTTT.

CDR3 sequence: CASREQGLGYTF. Here the CDR3 DNA reads TGTGCCAGCAGGGAACAGGGCCTTGGCTACACCTTC. The chain has TRBV2 and TRBJ1-2; tentative D call: TRBD1 (6 bases). CDR3 length equals 12 residues. V was clipped by 6 bases and J by 7 bases, with 12 bases between them. Germline V gene data show CDR1 as SNHLY and CDR2 as FYNNEI.

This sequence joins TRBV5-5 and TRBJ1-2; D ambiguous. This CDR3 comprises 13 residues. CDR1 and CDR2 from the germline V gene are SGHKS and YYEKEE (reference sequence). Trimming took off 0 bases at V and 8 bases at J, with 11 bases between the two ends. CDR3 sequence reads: CASSLERSFGYTF. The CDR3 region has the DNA TGTGCCAGCAGCTTGGAGCGATCTTTCGGCTACACCTTC.